The 3 T cell receptor beta chains reported below all come from one sample, sequenced in a study of molecular identifiers for immune sequencing clone quantification. TCRdb analysed the PCR reads with MiXCR anew, one entry per CDR3 protein. The sample consists of hundreds of thousands of distinct CDR3 sequences, just under 20% of them appearing once. Sequencing was performed on naive CD8+ T cells from blood, with Jurkat cell RNA spiked in. As to subset: FACS-sorted CD8+CD4-CCR7+CD45RA+ naive T cells. These TCRs come from a human donor in good health. Some libraries in this study had Jurkat cell RNA spiked in.

The chain recombines TRBV4-1 with TRBJ2-7; 7 nucleotides line up with TRBD2. In germline, CDR1 is MGHRA, CDR2 YSYEKL. This CDR3 comprises 17 residues. Unmatched junction bases numbered 12, after V lost 1 base and J lost 3 bases. CDR3 bases: TGCGCCAGCAGCCAAGGGACCGGGACTACGGGAAACTACGAGCAGTACTTC. This translates into CASSQGTGTTGNYEQYF.

The chain employs TRBV20-1 and TRBJ2-7; no reliable D call. This CDR3 spans 10 amino acids. Looked up from germline, CDR1 is DFQATT and CDR2 is SNEGSKA (reference sequence). The CDR3 is CFWAAYEQYF. The CDR3 DNA follows: TGCTTCTGGGCAGCCTACGAGCAGTACTTC.

This clonotype appeared many times. The chain links TRBV28 to TRBJ2-7; D is tentatively TRBD1 or TRBD2 (5 bases each). This CDR3 is built from 14 residues. Germline CDR1 reads MDHEN; CDR2 reads SYDVKM. Trimming stripped 6 bases from V and 3 bases from J, with 15 bases between. The CDR3 loop is CASSPTGRYYEQYF. CDR3 sequence (DNA): TGTGCCAGCAGCCCCACGGGACGGTACTACGAGCAGTACTTC.